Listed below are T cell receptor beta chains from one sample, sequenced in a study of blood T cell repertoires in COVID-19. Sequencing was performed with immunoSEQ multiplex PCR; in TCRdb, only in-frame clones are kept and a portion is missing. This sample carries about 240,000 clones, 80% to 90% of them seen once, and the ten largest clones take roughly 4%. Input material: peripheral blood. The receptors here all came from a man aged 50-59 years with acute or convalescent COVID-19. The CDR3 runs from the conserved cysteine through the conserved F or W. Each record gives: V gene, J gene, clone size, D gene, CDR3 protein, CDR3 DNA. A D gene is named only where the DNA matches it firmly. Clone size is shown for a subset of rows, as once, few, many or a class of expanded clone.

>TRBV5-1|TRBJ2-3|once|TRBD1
CASNPTGGTDTQYF
TGCGCCAGCAACCCTACAGGGGGTACAGATACGCAGTATTTT
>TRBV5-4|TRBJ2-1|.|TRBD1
CASSPGQAYNEQFF
TGTGCCAGCAGCCCGGGACAGGCCTACAATGAGCAGTTCTTC
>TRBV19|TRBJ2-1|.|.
CASSINGGRRFF
TGTGCCAGTAGTATAAACGGGGGACGTCGGTTCTTC
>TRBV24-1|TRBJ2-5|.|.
CATRPGPQETQYF
TGTGCCACCAGGCCAGGGCCTCAAGAGACCCAGTACTTC
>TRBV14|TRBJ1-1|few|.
CASSQGGRSTEAFF
TGTGCCAGCAGCCAGGGAGGGAGGAGCACTGAAGCTTTCTTT
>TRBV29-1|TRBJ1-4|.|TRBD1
CSVLQGAEKLFF
TGCAGCGTTTTGCAGGGGGCTGAAAAACTGTTTTTT
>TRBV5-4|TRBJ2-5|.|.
CASSLNGGKGTQYF
TGTGCCAGCAGCTTGAATGGCGGGAAAGGGACCCAGTACTTC
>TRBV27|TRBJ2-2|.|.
CASSPIPGLVGELFF
TGTGCCAGCAGTCCCATCCCGGGACTGGTCGGGGAGCTGTTTTTT
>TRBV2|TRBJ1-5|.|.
CASSEGGVNQPQHF
TGTGCCAGCAGTGAAGGGGGAGTGAATCAGCCCCAGCATTTT
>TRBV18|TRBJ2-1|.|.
CASSATSSYNEQFF
TGTGCCAGCTCCGCTACTAGCTCCTACAATGAGCAGTTCTTC
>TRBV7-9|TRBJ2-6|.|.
CASSGTFSGANVLTF
TGTGCCAGCAGCGGCACGTTCTCTGGGGCCAACGTCCTGACTTTC
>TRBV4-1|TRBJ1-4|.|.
CASRPTGSNEKLFF
TGCGCCAGCAGACCGACAGGCTCTAATGAAAAACTGTTTTTT